This T cell receptor (beta chain) was recorded in a study of Tregs in tolerant kidney transplant recipients (dated by TCRdb to between 2018 and 2021). With regard to the full study: The transplants used related donors along with nonmyeloablative bone marrow transplantation, and in the human trials mixed chimerism was transient. The study used TCRbeta sequencing to identify donor-specific regulatory T cells before combined kidney and bone marrow transplantation, then tracked those cells after transplant.

This clone was observed a single time. Its cognate antigen has yet to be identified. Base qualities are not provided; no much larger clone lies one nucleotide away. The time point label, read with the paper, signifies: blood sample drawn before combined kidney and bone marrow transplant. Unstimulated Tregs (CD4+CD25+CD127-), CD4+ non-Tregs (CD4+CD25-), CD4 and CD8 cells were FACS-sorted from thawed PBMCs. 4 combined kidney and bone marrow transplant recipients from the ITN036ST trial were included as patients, and samples were available only from these trial subjects. Healthy control blood was processed to PBMCs by Ficoll density gradient and cryopreserved, and patient PBMCs were collected before and after transplant. For TCRbeta CDR3 sequencing, genomic DNA from the sorted cells was extracted using the QIAGEN DNeasy Blood and Tissue Kit. High-throughput TCRbeta CDR3 sequencing, which included PCR amplification with bias correction and internal controls, was done commercially through immunoSEQ. As for how the authors treated the data: Unique productive TCRbeta sequences were defined by CDR3 nucleotide sequence where primers matched, otherwise by CDR3 amino acid sequence with Vbeta and Jbeta genes. Sorting error was corrected by removing sequences shared between sorted populations at a frequency ratio of 2:1 or less, and the remaining shared sequences were assigned to the higher population. Donor-reactive sequences were defined as at least 5-fold expanded in CFSE-low cells versus unstimulated cells, with frequency of at least 0.01% in CFSE-low cells. Jensen-Shannon divergence, calculated on the top 100 TCRbeta sequences ranked by frequency, was used to quantify repertoire divergence. When a sample had multiple sequencing runs, each run was corrected for sorting error separately and the runs were then pooled. TCRdb took over this immuneACCESS table, retaining in-frame rearrangements with V and J assigned. Such tables are incomplete; in checked studies, under half of the missing clones stem from an unresolved V gene, and the remainder is unexplained. The V and J calls and clone size come from that table; D and trimming were worked out from the DNA. The sample table holds around 75,000 clones, of which approximately 91% were seen once. The top ten constitute approximately 0.39% of the sample.

CDR1 MNHEY and CDR2 SMNVEV are derived from the germline V gene (reference sequence). Including the terminal cysteine and phenylalanine, the CDR3 comprises 12 residues. The read is trimmed to its CDR3 DNA, 36 bases read in frame from base 1. V is pared back by 9 bases and J by 5 bases, with 11 bases lying between the germline termini. Findings and caveats that apply to the study as a whole: For some patients the PCR primers changed over time, which made it impossible to compare the samples from those patients at the nucleotide level. Biological reproducibility was not directly assessed, although technical replication error appeared to be minimal. Expanding Tregs with activated donor B cells appeared to identify the most biologically relevant and donor-specific TCRbeta repertoire. Because the study included only a small number of patients, the results must be confirmed in larger populations and under other immunosuppression protocols. In tolerant patients, the expansion of donor-specific Tregs was greater than global Treg expansion, suggesting that the expansion was antigen-driven rather than nonspecific.

This sample comprised CD4+ T cells from blood, obtained before the transplant. The receptor's source is a human donor who received a combined kidney and bone marrow transplant. Rearrangement joined TRBV27 to TRBJ2-4, and perhaps TRBD1 as D gene, on 6 matching bases. The DNA sequence reads TGTGCCAGACAGGGCTTAGAAAACATTCAGTACTTC. Translated, this gives CARQGLENIQYF.